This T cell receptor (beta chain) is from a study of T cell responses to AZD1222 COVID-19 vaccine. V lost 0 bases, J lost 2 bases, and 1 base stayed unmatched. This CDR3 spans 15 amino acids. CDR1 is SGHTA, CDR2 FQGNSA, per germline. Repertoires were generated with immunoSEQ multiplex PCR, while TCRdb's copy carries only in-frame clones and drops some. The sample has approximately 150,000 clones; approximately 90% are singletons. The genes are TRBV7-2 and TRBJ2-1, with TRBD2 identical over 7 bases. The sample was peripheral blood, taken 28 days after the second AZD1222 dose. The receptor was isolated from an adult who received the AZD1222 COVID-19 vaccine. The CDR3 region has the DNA TGTGCCAGCAGCTTAGCGGGAGGGGCCTACAATGAGCAGTTCTTC. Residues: CASSLAGGAYNEQFF.